This TCR beta chain is drawn from a study of T cell changes during pregnancy in multiple sclerosis. CDR3 length: 15 residues. V was trimmed by 0 bases and J by 4 bases, leaving 13 bases between them. The germline CDR1 and CDR2 sequences are SGDLS and YYNGEE. Here immunoSEQ multiplex PCR was the method, and the copy in TCRdb shows in-frame clones only, minus some. The sample has 75,000 to 95,000 clones, approximately 90% seen once. The source was peripheral blood, collected in the first trimester of pregnancy. The chain is built from TRBV9 and TRBJ1-2, with D uncertain. This receptor was identified in a female donor in good health, enrolled as a control in a pregnancy study. CDR3 protein: CASSVGAKLGYGYTF. CDR3 sequence (DNA): TGTGCCAGCAGCGTAGGGGCAAAGTTAGGCTATGGCTACACCTTC.